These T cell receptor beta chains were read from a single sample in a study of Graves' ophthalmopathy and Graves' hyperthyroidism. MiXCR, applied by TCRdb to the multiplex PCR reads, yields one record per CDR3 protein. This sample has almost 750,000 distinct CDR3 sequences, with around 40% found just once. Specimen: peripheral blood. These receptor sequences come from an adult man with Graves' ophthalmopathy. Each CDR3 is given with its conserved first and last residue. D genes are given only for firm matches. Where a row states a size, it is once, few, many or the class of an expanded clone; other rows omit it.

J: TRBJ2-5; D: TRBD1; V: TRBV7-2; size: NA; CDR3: CASSRWWQGAQETQYF; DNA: TGTGCCAGCAGCCGGTGGTGGCAGGGGGCCCAAGAGACCCAGTACTTC
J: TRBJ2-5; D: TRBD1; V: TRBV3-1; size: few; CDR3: CASSLGTGGTETQYF; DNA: TGTGCCAGCAGCCTCGGGACAGGGGGAACGGAGACCCAGTACTTC
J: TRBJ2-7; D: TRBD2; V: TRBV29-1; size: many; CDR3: CSVAGTSGSYEQYF; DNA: TGCAGCGTAGCCGGGACTAGCGGATCCTACGAGCAGTACTTC
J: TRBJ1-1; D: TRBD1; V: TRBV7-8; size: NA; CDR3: CASSPRQGMSTEAFF; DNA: TGTGCCAGCAGCCCGCGACAGGGAATGAGTACTGAAGCTTTCTTT
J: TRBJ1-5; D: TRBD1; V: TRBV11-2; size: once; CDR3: CASSPINPTGTGDQPQHF; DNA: TGTGCCAGCAGCCCGATCAACCCCACCGGGACAGGGGATCAGCCCCAGCATTTT
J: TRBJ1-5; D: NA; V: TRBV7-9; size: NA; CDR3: CASRHQQGYQPQHF; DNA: TGTGCCAGCCGACACCAGCAGGGGTATCAGCCCCAGCATTTT
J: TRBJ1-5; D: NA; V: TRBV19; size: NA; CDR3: CASSGGDLRFHQPQHF; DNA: TGTGCCAGTAGTGGAGGGGACCTAAGGTTTCATCAGCCCCAGCATTTT
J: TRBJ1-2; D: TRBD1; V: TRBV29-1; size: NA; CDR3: CSVLQGAQGYTF; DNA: TGCAGCGTACTACAGGGGGCTCAAGGCTACACCTTC
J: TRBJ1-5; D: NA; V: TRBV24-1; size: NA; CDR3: CASSPEFNGDQPQHF; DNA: TGTGCCAGCAGCCCCGAATTTAACGGGGACCAGCCCCAGCATTTT
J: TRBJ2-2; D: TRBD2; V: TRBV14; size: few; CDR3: CASSRLSGLNTGELFF; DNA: TGTGCCAGCAGCCGACTTAGCGGGCTTAACACCGGGGAGCTGTTTTTT
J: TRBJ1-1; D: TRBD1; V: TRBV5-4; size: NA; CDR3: CASNVRGQGEEAFF; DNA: TGTGCCAGCAACGTGAGGGGACAGGGCGAGGAAGCTTTCTTT
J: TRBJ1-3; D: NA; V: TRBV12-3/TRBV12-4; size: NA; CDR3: CASSLALGASGNTTYF; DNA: TGTGCCAGCAGTTTAGCTTTGGGGGCGTCGGGAAACACCACATATTTT
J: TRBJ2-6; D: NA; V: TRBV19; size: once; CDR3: CASSTRPPSGANVLTF; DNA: TGTGCCAGTAGTACACGTCCCCCCTCTGGGGCCAACGTCCTGACTTTC
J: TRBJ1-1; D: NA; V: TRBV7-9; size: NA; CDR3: CASSFPGGGNTEAFF; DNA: TGTGCCAGCAGCTTTCCCGGGGGTGGGAACACTGAAGCTTTCTTT
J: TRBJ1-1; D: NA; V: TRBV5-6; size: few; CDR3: CASSPDISEAFF; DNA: TGTGCCAGCAGCCCGGACATCTCTGAAGCTTTCTTT
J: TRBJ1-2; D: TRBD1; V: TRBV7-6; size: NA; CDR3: CASSLAETGRPYGYTF; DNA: TGTGCCAGCAGCTTGGCGGAGACAGGGAGGCCCTATGGCTACACCTTC
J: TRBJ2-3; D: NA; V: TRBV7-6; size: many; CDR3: CASSSYGGKTDTQYF; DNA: TGTGCCAGCAGCTCGTACGGGGGCAAGACAGATACGCAGTATTTT
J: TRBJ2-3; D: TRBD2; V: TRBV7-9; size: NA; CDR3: CASSLAKTSGEVPDTQYF; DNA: TGTGCCAGCAGCTTAGCGAAGACTAGCGGGGAGGTCCCAGATACGCAGTATTTT
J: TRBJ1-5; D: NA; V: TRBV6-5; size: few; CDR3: CASSRRVFEPQHF; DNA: TGTGCCAGCAGTCGCAGGGTGTTTGAGCCCCAGCATTTT
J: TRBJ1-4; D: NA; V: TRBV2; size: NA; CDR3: CASANRGKGEKLFF; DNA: TGTGCCAGCGCGAACCGGGGCAAGGGGGAAAAACTGTTTTTT
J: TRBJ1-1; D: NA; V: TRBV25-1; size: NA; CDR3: CASSPSGVTMNTEAFF; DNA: TGTGCCAGCAGTCCCAGCGGAGTAACTATGAACACTGAAGCTTTCTTT
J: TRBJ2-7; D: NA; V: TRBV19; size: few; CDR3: CASSDPQRNSYEQYF; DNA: TGTGCCAGTAGCGACCCCCAGCGTAACTCCTACGAGCAGTACTTC
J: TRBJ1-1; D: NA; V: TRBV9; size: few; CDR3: CASSVRDTYTEAFF; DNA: TGTGCCAGCAGCGTACGGGACACTTACACTGAAGCTTTCTTT
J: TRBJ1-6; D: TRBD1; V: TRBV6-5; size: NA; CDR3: CASRDAGTGGGPLHF; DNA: TGTGCCAGCAGGGACGCCGGGACAGGGGGTGGTCCCCTCCACTTT
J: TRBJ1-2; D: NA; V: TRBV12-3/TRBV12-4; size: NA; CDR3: CASSSSEGPMGYGYTF; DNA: TGTGCCAGCAGTTCCTCCGAGGGGCCTATGGGCTATGGCTACACCTTC
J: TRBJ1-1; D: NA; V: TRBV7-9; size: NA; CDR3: CASRLTSGNTEAFF; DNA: TGTGCCAGCAGACTGACAAGCGGGAACACTGAAGCTTTCTTT